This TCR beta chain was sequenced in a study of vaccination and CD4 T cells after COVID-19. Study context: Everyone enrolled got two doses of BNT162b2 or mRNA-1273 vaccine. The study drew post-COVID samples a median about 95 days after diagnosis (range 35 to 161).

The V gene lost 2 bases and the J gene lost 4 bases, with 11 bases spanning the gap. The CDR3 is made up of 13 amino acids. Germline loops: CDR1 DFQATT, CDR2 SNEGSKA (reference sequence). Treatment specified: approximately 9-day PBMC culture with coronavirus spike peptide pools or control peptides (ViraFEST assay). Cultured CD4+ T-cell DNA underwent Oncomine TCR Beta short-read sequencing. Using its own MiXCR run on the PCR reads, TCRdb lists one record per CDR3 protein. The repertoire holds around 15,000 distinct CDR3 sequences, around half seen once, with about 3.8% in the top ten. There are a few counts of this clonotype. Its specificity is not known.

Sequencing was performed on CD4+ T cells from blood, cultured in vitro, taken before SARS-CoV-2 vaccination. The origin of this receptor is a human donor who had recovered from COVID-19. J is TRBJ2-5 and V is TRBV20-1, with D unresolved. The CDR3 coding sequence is TGCAGTGCTAGACCCGACACTGGAGAGACCCAGTACTTC. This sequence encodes CSARPDTGETQYF.